The TCR beta chain under discussion was sequenced for a study of cytomegalovirus exposure and HLA in healthy donors. The wider study: Counted in an early data release were about 86 million unique TCRs from HLA-typed donors.

Germline V gives CDR1 MNHEY, CDR2 SVGAGI. J gave up 4 bases and V 6 bases, and 6 bases lay outside the gene matches. This CDR3 contains 14 residues. 60 Vbeta and 13 Jbeta primers were used in PCR. As originally analysed: As a later analysis found, there were approximately 80 million unique TCR beta chains, of which roughly 11 million were shared. Here immunoSEQ multiplex PCR was the method, and the copy in TCRdb shows in-frame clones only, minus some. D and trimming were read from the DNA, whereas the V and J calls and clone size are those reported in that table. The sample has 150,000 to 200,000 clones, around 87% seen once.

Source material: PBMCs. The rearrangement links TRBV6-5 to TRBJ2-7; the match to TRBD2 covers 10 bases. The sequence was obtained from a woman in her late teens or twenties in good health and CMV-seronegative. The CDR3 loop is CASRPSGSRYEQYF. The CDR3 DNA reads as TGTGCCAGCAGACCTAGCGGGAGCCGATACGAGCAGTACTTC.